The 12 T cell receptor beta chains below were found in one sample sequenced in a study of blood T cell repertoires in COVID-19. Some clones are missing from TCRdb's copy, which holds only in-frame ones; the method was immunoSEQ multiplex PCR. Of under 4,500 clones in the sample, around 73% were seen once. Sequencing used peripheral blood. The receptors were gathered from a human donor with active or convalescent COVID-19. The donor label of this sample is uncertain.

This sequence joins TRBV6-2 or TRBV6-3 and TRBJ2-7; the D is unclear. The germline CDR1 and CDR2 sequences are MNHEY and SVGEGT. The germline V and J ends were trimmed by 6 bases and 2 bases, with 11 bases remaining between them. CDR3 length equals 13 residues. CDR3 protein: CASSFTNTYEQYF. The CDR3 DNA sequence: TGTGCCAGCAGCTTTACTAATACCTACGAGCAGTACTTC.

The chain uses TRBV6-2 or TRBV6-3 and TRBJ2-2, with 9 bases matching TRBD1. The V gene end was trimmed by 5 bases and the J gene end by 2 bases; junction bases not matched to a gene: 3. Germline loops: CDR1 MNHEY, CDR2 SVGEGT. The CDR3 covers 15 residues. DNA of the CDR3: TGTGCCAGCAGTCTCACAGGGGGCAACACCGGGGAGCTGTTTTTT. Its protein is CASSLTGGNTGELFF.

The V call is TRBV7-6, the J call TRBJ2-7, with D perhaps matching TRBD2 (7 bases). This CDR3 has 14 amino acids. V was trimmed by 5 bases and J by 6 bases, leaving 17 bases between them. The V gene's germline CDR1 is SGHVS and CDR2 FNYEAQ. The CDR3 spells CASSATTGGGEQYF. The CDR3 coding sequence is TGTGCCAGCAGCGCAACGACAGGCGGGGGCGAGCAGTACTTC. Filled out from reference TRBV7-6 and TRBJ2-7, the complete variable domain reads GAGVSQSPRYKVTKRGQDVALRCDPISGHVSLYWYRQALGQGPEFLTYFNYEAQQDKSGLPNDRFSAERPEGSISTLTIQRTEQRDSAMYRCASSATTGGGEQYFGPGTRLTVT.

This rearrangement joins TRBV29-1 to TRBJ1-1; 9 bases are a match to TRBD1. This CDR3 spans 18 amino acids. The germline gives CDR1 SQVTM, CDR2 ANQGSEA. J lost 0 bases, V lost 7 bases, and 18 bases had no gene match. The CDR3 DNA reads TGCAGCGGGACAGGGGCCAAATCTACTTTGTACATGAACACTGAAGCTTTCTTT. Protein: CSGTGAKSTLYMNTEAFF.

This sequence joins TRBV19 and TRBJ2-2; tentatively, D is TRBD1 (6 bases). CDR1 and CDR2 (germline): LNHDA, SQIVND (reference sequence). The CDR3 is 16 residues long. Trimming removed 5 bases from V and 0 bases from J, with 13 bases in between. CDR3 amino acids: CASSFLGAANTGELFF. Here the CDR3 DNA reads TGTGCCAGTAGTTTTTTGGGGGCGGCGAACACCGGGGAGCTGTTTTTT.

This clone was detected only a few times. V is TRBV7-3 and J is TRBJ1-2, with D possibly being TRBD1 (5 bases). The germline gives CDR1 SGHTA, CDR2 FQGTGA. CDR3 size: 13 residues. Trimming pared 2 bases from V and 7 bases from J, leaving 11 bases between. CDR3 protein: CASSLAGSGGYTF. CDR3 sequence (DNA): TGTGCCAGCAGCTTAGCAGGGTCAGGTGGCTACACCTTC.

The chain employs TRBV3-1 (or the pseudogene TRBV3-2) and TRBJ1-3; weak D call: TRBD1 (5 bases). The CDR3 has 18 residues. V was trimmed by 6 bases and J by 4 bases, leaving 25 bases between them. The V gene's germline CDR1 is LGHDT and CDR2 YNNKEL (reference sequence). The CDR3 nucleotides read TGTGCCAGCAGTTCAAGGTCAGGGAAGTTGTCGAAAGGAAACACCATATATTTT. Translation: CASSSRSGKLSKGNTIYF.

This clone was detected a few times. The chain joins TRBV12-3 or TRBV12-4 to TRBJ1-5, with D maybe TRBD1 (5 bases). There are 13 residues in the CDR3. Between the trimmed V and J ends, which lost 6 bases and 6 bases, there was a span of 12 bases. As DNA, the CDR3 is TGTGCCAGCAGCCCCGCGGGGGGTCAGCCCCAGCATTTT. Its protein product is CASSPAGGQPQHF.

This clone was recorded a few times. The V gene is TRBV10-1, the J gene TRBJ1-2; 7 bases agree with TRBD1. CDR3 length equals 14 residues. Germline values: CDR1 WNHNN, CDR2 SYGVQD (reference sequence). The trim removed 5 bases at V and 4 bases at J, leaving 7 bases unmatched. CDR3 in amino acids: CASSRDRRSYGYTF. For the CDR3, the DNA is TGCGCCAGCAGTCGGGACAGAAGATCCTATGGCTACACCTTC.

CDR3 region: CASSPGLAGGNNEQFF. The CDR3 DNA reads TGTGCCAGCTCACCCGGACTAGCGGGAGGAAACAATGAGCAGTTCTTC. The chain combines TRBV18 with TRBJ2-1; 14 bases map to TRBD2. The V gene's germline CDR1 is KGHSH and CDR2 LQKENI. Trimming at V came to 3 bases and at J to 5 bases, leaving 3 bases not matched to a gene. The CDR3 length is 16 residues.

This chain connects TRBV19 to TRBJ2-1; 7 nucleotides match TRBD2. The ends lost 4 bases at V and 6 bases at J; junction bases unmatched: 3. This CDR3 has 13 amino acids. Germline CDR1 reads LNHDA; CDR2 reads SQIVND (reference sequence). CDR3 sequence: CASSTAGSNEQFF. The CDR3 DNA sequence: TGTGCCAGTAGTACAGCGGGGTCCAATGAGCAGTTCTTC.

The chain employs TRBV6-5 and TRBJ2-7; 9 bases match TRBD1. Unmatched junction bases numbered 6, after V lost 8 bases and J lost 1 base. Germline V gives CDR1 MNHEY, CDR2 SVGAGI. This CDR3 is built from 14 residues. CDR3 in amino acids: CASGRQGDSYEQYF. CDR3 coding DNA: TGTGCCAGCGGGAGACAGGGGGATTCCTACGAGCAGTACTTC.